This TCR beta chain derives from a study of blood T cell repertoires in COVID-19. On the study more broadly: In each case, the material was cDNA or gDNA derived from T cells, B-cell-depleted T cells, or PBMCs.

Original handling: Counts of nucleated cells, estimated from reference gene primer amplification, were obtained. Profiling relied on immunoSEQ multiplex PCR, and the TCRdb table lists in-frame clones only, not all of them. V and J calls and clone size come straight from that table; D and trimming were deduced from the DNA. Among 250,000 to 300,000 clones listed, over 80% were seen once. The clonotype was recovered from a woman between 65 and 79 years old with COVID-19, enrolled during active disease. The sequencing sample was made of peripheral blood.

CDR3 coding DNA: TGCGCCAGCAGTGGGACTAGCGGGAAATGCACCAAGCAGTACTTC. It encodes CASSGTSGKCTKQYF. The chain joins TRBV10-1 to TRBJ2-7; 12 nucleotides align to TRBD2. CDR3 length equals 15 residues. CDR1 is WNHNN, CDR2 SYGVQD, per germline (reference sequence). Germline trimming cut 4 bases from V and 8 bases from J; bases unmatched to any gene: 9.